The 21 T cell receptor beta chains given below trace back to one sample, sequenced in a study of early T cells in non-severe SARS-CoV-2 infection. TCRdb reprocessed the 5' RACE reads via MiXCR and lists one record per CDR3 protein. The sample has more than 80,000 distinct CDR3 sequences, roughly an eighth seen once. The source material was whole blood. The receptors here all came from an adult who was a healthcare worker with PCR-confirmed SARS-CoV-2 infection or an uninfected control (not recorded which).

The V and J genes are TRBV7-9 and TRBJ1-1, with D hard to call. This CDR3 is built from 14 residues. Trimming took 3 bases from V and 5 from J, leaving 13 bases between them. In germline, CDR1 is SEHNR, CDR2 FQNEAQ (reference sequence). CDR3 amino acids: CASSLINRETEAFF. The CDR3 DNA reads as TGTGCCAGCAGCTTGATCAATAGAGAGACTGAAGCTTTCTTT. Variable domain in full (rest from reference TRBV7-9 and TRBJ1-1): DTGVSQNPRHKITKRGQNVTFRCDPISEHNRLYWYRQTLGQGPEFLTYFQNEAQLEKSRLLSDRFSAERPKGSFSTLEIQRTEQGDSAMYLCASSLINRETEAFFGQGTRLTVV.

The CDR3 reads CAWSVRRQTTGNTIYF. In DNA, the CDR3 is TGTGCCTGGAGTGTACGGCGCCAAACAACTGGAAACACCATATATTTT. The chain links TRBV30 to TRBJ1-3; D is ambiguous. This CDR3 spans 16 amino acids. Germline V gene lookup returns CDR1 GTSNPN and CDR2 SVGIG (reference sequence). Trimming took 0 bases from V and 2 from J, leaving 14 bases between them. Using reference TRBV30 and TRBJ1-3 for the parts outside the CDR3, the full variable domain is SQTIHQWPATLVQPVGSPLSLECTVEGTSNPNLYWYRQAAGRGLQLLFYSVGIGQISSEVPQNLSASRPQDRQFILSSKKLLLSDSGFYLCAWSVRRQTTGNTIYFGEGSWLTVV.

The CDR3 loop reads CASSLGGGASGYTF. Written as DNA, the CDR3 is TGCGCCAGCAGCTTGGGAGGGGGCGCGTCCGGCTACACCTTC. This chain joins TRBV5-1 and TRBJ1-2; 7 nucleotides align to TRBD1. The CDR3 has 14 amino acids. Per the germline V gene, CDR1 is SGHRS and CDR2 is YFSETQ. The V gene end was trimmed by 0 bases and the J gene end by 8 bases; junction bases not matched to a gene: 7.

In its sample, this clonotype was seen many times. This rearrangement joins TRBV6-1 to TRBJ1-1; maybe TRBD1 (6 bases). CDR3 length equals 14 residues. V lost 6 bases, J lost 1 base, and 12 bases lay in between. The germline V gene encodes CDR1 MNHNS and CDR2 SASEGT. The CDR3 here is CASSEGGTNTEAFF. In DNA form, the CDR3 reads TGTGCCAGCAGCGAGGGGGGTACGAACACTGAAGCTTTCTTT.

V and J are TRBV29-1 and TRBJ2-1; TRBD2 matches 8 bases. The CDR3 is 14 amino acids. The germline V gene encodes CDR1 SQVTM and CDR2 ANQGSEA. The ends lost 3 bases at V and 7 bases at J; junction bases unmatched: 8. The CDR3 protein is CSVDRLAKRNEQFF. The CDR3 coding sequence is TGCAGCGTTGATCGACTAGCGAAACGGAATGAGCAGTTCTTC.

This clonotype came up a few times. The chain recombines TRBV19 with TRBJ2-7, with 7 bases aligning to TRBD1. V shed 5 bases, J shed 0 bases, and the junction held 10 bases outside the gene matches. CDR1 and CDR2 (germline): LNHDA, SQIVND (reference sequence). The length of the CDR3 is 16 residues. CDR3 sequence (DNA): TGTGCCAGTAGTTGGACAGGAGAGGTCCCCTCCTACGAGCAGTACTTC. Translated: CASSWTGEVPSYEQYF.

This clonotype showed up just a few times. This chain uses TRBV2 with TRBJ1-1, with D unclear. This CDR3 spans 17 amino acids. V lost 0 bases and J lost 1, with 15 bases in between. Germline-derived CDR1 and CDR2 are SNHLY and FYNNEI. The CDR3 nucleotides read TGTGCCAGCAGTGAAGCCCCTTCGAGGAGATGGAACACTGAAGCTTTCTTT. Protein product: CASSEAPSRRWNTEAFF.

Only a few counts were recorded for this clonotype. The chain joins TRBV6-6 to TRBJ2-5; D not certain. CDR1 is MNHNY and CDR2 is SVGAGI in the germline V gene (reference sequence). V was shortened by 6 bases and J by 4 bases, with 15 bases between the two germline ends. The CDR3 consists of 14 residues. The CDR3 region is CASSGAADAETQYF. CDR3 nucleotides: TGTGCCAGCAGCGGAGCAGCCGACGCAGAGACCCAGTACTTC.

The chain combines TRBV20-1 with TRBJ2-2; D might be TRBD2 (6 bases). CDR3 length equals 15 residues. The germline CDR1 and CDR2 sequences are DFQATT and SNEGSKA (reference sequence). With 0 bases removed from V and 8 bases from J, the gap between germline ends came to 16 bases. Written as DNA, the CDR3 is TGCAGTGCTAGAGACCCGGGAGCCCGAACAGGGGAGCTGTTTTTT. This codes for CSARDPGARTGELFF.

This clonotype was counted between two and nine times. The rearrangement uses TRBV5-6 and TRBJ2-7; 10 bases fit TRBD1. Germline V gene lookup returns CDR1 SGHDT and CDR2 YYEEEE. V lost 2 bases and J lost 2; bases outside the gene matches: 4. This CDR3 has 15 residues. CDR3 sequence (DNA): TGTGCCAGCAGCTTTAGACAGGGGGCAACCTACGAGCAGTACTTC. This codes for CASSFRQGATYEQYF.

The chain couples TRBV4-1 to TRBJ2-1; TRBD2 might be the D (6 bases). Per the germline V gene, CDR1 is MGHRA and CDR2 is YSYEKL. The CDR3 loop spans 16 amino acids. The germline V and J ends were trimmed by 3 bases and 9 bases, with 21 bases remaining between them. The chain's CDR3 is CASSQGTGQIPREQFF. As DNA, the CDR3 is TGCGCCAGCAGCCAGGGGACTGGGCAGATTCCTCGTGAGCAGTTCTTC.

There are a few counts of this clonotype. The chain recombines TRBV12-3 or TRBV12-4 with TRBJ1-5; TRBD1 matches at 8 bases. The J segment lost 4 bases and the V segment lost 2 bases, leaving 7 bases of the junction unmatched. This CDR3 has 16 residues. The CDR3 coding sequence is TGTGCCAGCAGTTTACCTGGACAGGGCCTAAATCAGCCCCAGCATTTT. It yields the protein CASSLPGQGLNQPQHF.

This clonotype has at least ten counts. In nucleotides, the CDR3 is TGTGCCAGCAGTGGTTGGGACAGGCCCCCCTACGAGCAGTACTTC. This sequence encodes CASSGWDRPPYEQYF. The chain has TRBV25-1 and TRBJ2-7; TRBD1 aligns across 8 bases. Germline V gene sequence: CDR1 MGHDK, CDR2 SYGVNS. V lost 4 bases to trimming and J lost 2 bases; unmatched junction nucleotides: 7. The CDR3 spans 15 residues.

The V call is TRBV28, the J call TRBJ2-7; 7 nucleotides line up with TRBD1. This CDR3 is 13 amino acids long. J gave up 5 bases and V 7 bases, and 8 bases lay outside the gene matches. Germline values: CDR1 MDHEN, CDR2 SYDVKM. The CDR3, as DNA: TGTGCCAGCACACCCGCCGACAGGGACGAGCAGTACTTC. Translation gives CASTPADRDEQYF. Drawing the rest from reference TRBV28 and TRBJ2-7, the complete variable domain is DVKVTQSSRYLVKRTGEKVFLECVQDMDHENMFWYRQDPGLGLRLIYFSYDVKMKEKGDIPEGYSVSREKKERFSLILESASTNQTSMYLCASTPADRDEQYFGPGTRLTVT.

The J gene is TRBJ1-3, the V gene TRBV28; D is undetermined. The germline V gene has CDR1 MDHEN and CDR2 SYDVKM. The ends were cut back, 6 bases at V and 0 bases at J, with 9 bases in the middle. CDR3 length: 14 residues. CDR3 DNA sequence: TGTGCCAGCAGGGTGGGCAGCTCTGGAAACACCATATATTTT. It encodes CASRVGSSGNTIYF.

This clonotype showed up just a few times. The rearrangement links TRBV5-4 to TRBJ2-7; D might be TRBD1 or TRBD2, each matching 5 bases. The CDR3 loop spans 14 amino acids. CDR1 is SGHNT and CDR2 is YYREEE in the germline V gene (reference sequence). V lost 3 bases to trimming and J lost 2 bases, with 12 bases between them. CDR3 residues: CASSSRDGTYEQYF. The CDR3 coding sequence is TGTGCCAGCAGCTCTCGGGACGGTACCTACGAGCAGTACTTC.

This clonotype was seen ten or more times. The V call is TRBV20-1, the J call TRBJ1-2; D gene unclear. Trimming removed 2 bases from V and 6 bases from J, with 19 bases in between. The CDR3 runs 15 residues. Germline loops: CDR1 DFQATT, CDR2 SNEGSKA (reference sequence). CDR3 bases: TGCAGTGCTAGACGGTGGGAGTCGGGAGGCGATGGCTACACCTTC. This encodes CSARRWESGGDGYTF.

Ten or more counts support this clonotype. The chain uses TRBV3-1 and TRBJ2-7; 7 nucleotides align to TRBD1. CDR3 length: 13 residues. CDR1 is LGHDT, CDR2 YNNKEL, per germline (reference sequence). J was trimmed by 1 base and V by 10 bases; bases with no gene match: 7. CDR3 loop: CATAGTASYEQYF. The DNA of the CDR3 is TGTGCCACCGCCGGGACAGCTTCCTACGAGCAGTACTTC.

This clonotype was observed a handful of times. The CDR3 region is CSGGLAGVGETQYF. In nucleotides, the CDR3 is TGCAGCGGTGGACTAGCGGGAGTCGGCGAGACCCAGTACTTC. The chain is built from TRBV29-1 and TRBJ2-5, with 13 bases identical to TRBD2. Germline V gene lookup returns CDR1 SQVTM and CDR2 ANQGSEA. This CDR3 spans 14 amino acids. V dropped 7 bases and J dropped 5; count of bases not matched to a gene: 7. The variable domain in full, with the rest retrieved from reference TRBV29-1 and TRBJ2-5, is SAVISQKPSRDICQRGTSLTIQCQVDSQVTMMFWYRQQPGQSLTLIATANQGSEATYESGFVIDKFPISRPNLTFSTLTVSNMSPEDSSIYLCSGGLAGVGETQYFGPGTRLLVL.

In its sample, this clonotype was seen a few times. The chain uses TRBV5-1 and TRBJ2-3; 8 nucleotides agree with TRBD1. Trimming removed 4 bases from V and 0 bases from J; junction bases left unmatched: 4. The CDR3 covers 15 residues. Germline CDR1 SGHRS, CDR2 YFSETQ. DNA for the CDR3: TGCGCCAGCAGCGGTGGACAGGGTAGCACAGATACGCAGTATTTT. This translates into CASSGGQGSTDTQYF.

The chain joins TRBV5-1 to TRBJ2-5; TRBD2 is a possible D gene (5 bases). CDR1 is SGHRS, CDR2 YFSETQ, per germline. Trimming stripped 0 bases from V and 3 bases from J, with 9 bases between. The CDR3 is made up of 14 amino acids. The CDR3 coding sequence is TGCGCCAGCAGCTTGGCGGGGTCGGAAGAGACCCAGTACTTC. Encoded protein: CASSLAGSEETQYF.